These T cell receptor beta chains were read from a single sample in a study of OX40 agonist ivuxolimab in advanced cancers. Sequencing used immunoSEQ multiplex PCR; TCRdb keeps in-frame clones, though not all of them. The repertoire holds 40,000 to 45,000 clones, around 87% seen once, with 3.6% in the top ten. The sample was CD4+ or CD8+ T cells sorted from blood, taken in a trial of the OX40 agonist ivuxolimab. The receptors derive from an adult with an advanced solid tumor such as melanoma, head and neck, liver or kidney cancer. CDR3s include the opening cysteine and the closing phenylalanine or tryptophan. D genes are given only for firm matches. Expanded clones are given a class, and other clones once, few, many or no size at all.

>TRBJ1-2|TRBV5-4|.|TRBD1
CASSRGQALGYTF
TGTGCCAGCAGCCGCGGACAGGCCTTAGGCTACACCTTC
>TRBJ2-1|TRBV11-2|.|TRBD2
CASSPLAGVYNEQFF
TGTGCCAGCAGCCCCCTAGCGGGAGTATACAATGAGCAGTTCTTC
>TRBJ1-5|TRBV6-6|.|.
CASSAGPYSNQPQHF
TGTGCCAGCAGTGCGGGGCCCTATAGCAATCAGCCCCAGCATTTT
>TRBJ2-2|TRBV7-2|.|TRBD2
CASSLAGGHSTGELFF
TGTGCCAGCAGCTTAGCGGGAGGGCATAGCACCGGGGAGCTGTTTTTT
>TRBJ2-5|TRBV30|.|TRBD1
CAWSVEGAGSETQYF
TGTGCCTGGAGTGTAGAGGGGGCCGGTTCGGAGACCCAGTACTTC
>TRBJ2-3|TRBV11-3|.|TRBD1
CASSVNQGATDTQYF
TGTGCCAGCAGCGTTAACCAGGGGGCAACAGATACGCAGTATTTT
>TRBJ1-5|TRBV30|.|.
CAWSVRRTGPGDQPQHF
TGTGCCTGGAGTGTAAGACGGACCGGCCCGGGCGATCAGCCCCAGCATTTT
>TRBJ1-5|TRBV10-3|.|.
CAISESDGGQPQHF
TGTGCCATCAGTGAGTCTGACGGGGGTCAGCCCCAGCATTTT
>TRBJ2-5|TRBV20-1|.|.
CSARSGETQYF
TGCAGTGCTAGATCGGGGGAGACCCAGTACTTC
>TRBJ1-1|TRBV6-5|.|.
CASSYSIQMNTEAFF
TGTGCCAGCAGTTACTCGATACAGATGAACACTGAAGCTTTCTTT
>TRBJ1-2|TRBV6-6|once|.
CASSGRGLYGYTF
TGTGCCAGCAGTGGGAGGGGACTCTATGGCTACACCTTC
>TRBJ2-3|TRBV5-4|.|.
CASSLVLLAGQDTQYF
TGTGCCAGCAGCTTGGTCCTCCTGGCGGGACAAGATACGCAGTATTTT
>TRBJ2-7|TRBV12-5|.|.
CASGETDKSYEQYF
TGTGCTAGTGGCGAAACGGACAAATCCTACGAGCAGTACTTC
>TRBJ2-3|TRBV11-3|.|.
CASSSRGAADTQYF
TGTGCCAGCAGCTCACGAGGAGCCGCAGATACGCAGTATTTT
>TRBJ2-1|TRBV9|.|TRBD2
CASTSGISYNEQFF
TGTGCCAGCACTAGCGGTATATCCTACAATGAGCAGTTCTTC
>TRBJ1-1|TRBV18|.|TRBD1
CASYTGQGDTEAFF
TGTGCCAGCTACACCGGACAGGGGGACACTGAAGCTTTCTTT
>TRBJ1-5|TRBV7-9|.|TRBD1
CASSFIGQEGEPQHF
TGTGCCAGCAGCTTCATCGGACAGGAGGGTGAGCCCCAGCATTTT
>TRBJ1-6|TRBV2|.|TRBD1
CASRVQGAGNSPLHF
TGTGCCAGCAGAGTTCAGGGGGCTGGGAATTCACCCCTCCACTTT
>TRBJ2-1|TRBV28|.|TRBD2
CASSLGGGANEQFF
TGTGCCAGCAGTTTAGGCGGGGGAGCGAATGAGCAGTTCTTC
>TRBJ2-7|TRBV18|.|TRBD1
CASSPGTVKSYEQYF
TGTGCCAGCTCACCCGGGACAGTGAAGTCCTACGAGCAGTACTTC
>TRBJ1-6|TRBV7-6|.|.
CASSLDRDSPLHF
TGTGCCAGCAGCTTAGACCGAGATTCACCCCTCCACTTT
>TRBJ1-3|TRBV28|.|.
CASSRSNSGNTIYF
TGTGCCAGCAGCAGAAGTAACTCTGGAAACACCATATATTTT
>TRBJ2-3|TRBV18|.|.
CASSQGEHDTQYF
TGTGCCAGCTCACAAGGGGAACACGATACGCAGTATTTT
>TRBJ1-1|TRBV10-3|.|.
CAIRLAVDNTEAFF
TGTGCCATCAGGTTGGCAGTTGATAACACTGAAGCTTTCTTT
>TRBJ2-3|TRBV10-1|.|TRBD1
CASSAGQGGTDTQYF
TGCGCCAGCAGTGCGGGACAGGGGGGCACAGATACGCAGTATTTT
>TRBJ2-5|TRBV4-2|.|.
CASSQNGVPLGAQYF
TGTGCCAGCAGCCAAAATGGGGTACCCTTGGGGGCCCAGTACTTC
>TRBJ2-7|TRBV29-1|.|.
CSVEEFSGKGAYEQYF
TGCAGCGTTGAAGAGTTTTCAGGGAAAGGGGCCTACGAGCAGTACTTC
>TRBJ1-6|TRBV27|few|.
CASSPRGGPVSPLHF
TGTGCCAGCAGCCCAAGGGGGGGCCCAGTCTCACCCCTCCACTTT
>TRBJ2-7|TRBV7-3|once|TRBD2
CASAYLAGVTYEQYF
TGTGCCAGCGCTTACTTAGCGGGAGTAACCTACGAGCAGTACTTC
>TRBJ2-2|TRBV7-3|.|TRBD2
CASSFLAGAGELFF
TGTGCCAGCAGCTTTTTAGCGGGCGCCGGGGAGCTGTTTTTT
>TRBJ2-3|TRBV9|.|.
CASSPPGATDTQYF
TGTGCCAGCAGCCCCCCGGGGGCCACAGATACGCAGTATTTT
>TRBJ2-7|TRBV13|.|.
CASSATRDRRKQAYEQYF
TGTGCCAGCAGCGCCACCCGGGATAGACGGAAACAAGCCTACGAGCAGTACTTC
>TRBJ1-2|TRBV28|.|.
CASSSPQGWVGYTF
TGTGCCAGCAGTTCCCCACAGGGATGGGTTGGCTACACCTTC
>TRBJ2-1|TRBV20-1|.|.
CSASGWNEQFF
TGCAGTGCTAGCGGGTGGAATGAGCAGTTCTTC
>TRBJ2-7|TRBV7-6|.|TRBD1
CASSPYRGFDYEQYF
TGTGCCAGCAGCCCGTACAGGGGATTCGACTACGAGCAGTACTTC
>TRBJ2-7|TRBV28|.|TRBD1
CASSLLGQGVTYF
TGTGCCAGCAGTTTATTGGGACAGGGCGTAACGTACTTC
>TRBJ2-2|TRBV10-3|.|TRBD2
CAISEAPAGGGELFF
TGTGCCATCAGTGAGGCCCCAGCGGGAGGAGGGGAGCTGTTTTTT
>TRBJ2-5|TRBV28|.|.
CASSLQRGYQETQYF
TGTGCCAGCAGTCTTCAGAGGGGGTACCAAGAGACCCAGTACTTC
>TRBJ2-7|TRBV7-2|.|.
CASSLALGLSREQYF
TGTGCCAGCAGCTTAGCGCTGGGACTCTCTCGCGAGCAGTACTTC
>TRBJ1-2|TRBV29-1|.|.
CSVSAQGLTNYGYTF
TGCAGCGTCAGTGCCCAGGGTTTGACTAACTATGGCTACACCTTC
>TRBJ1-2|TRBV18|.|.
CASSPPTDLSDGYTF
TGTGCCAGCTCACCACCTACGGATTTAAGTGATGGCTACACCTTC
>TRBJ2-1|TRBV9|.|.
CASSLGLAISGGQFF
TGTGCCAGCAGCCTTGGTCTAGCGATTAGCGGTGGGCAGTTCTTC
>TRBJ2-1|TRBV7-9|.|TRBD1
CASSLGGQGLAVYNEQFF
TGTGCCAGCAGCTTAGGGGGACAGGGGTTGGCTGTCTACAATGAGCAGTTCTTC
>TRBJ2-1|TRBV10-3|.|.
CAISERLNEQFF
TGTGCCATCAGTGAGCGGCTCAATGAGCAGTTCTTC
>TRBJ2-1|TRBV27|.|TRBD1
CASSIPGQGTREQFF
TGTGCCAGCAGTATACCGGGACAGGGGACGCGTGAGCAGTTCTTC
>TRBJ1-1|TRBV5-6|.|.
CASSLGFTGPMNTEAFF
TGTGCCAGCAGCTTGGGATTTACAGGGCCGATGAACACTGAAGCTTTCTTT
>TRBJ1-4|TRBV18|.|TRBD1
CASSPNGQVREKLFF
TGTGCCAGCTCACCCAACGGACAGGTTCGCGAAAAACTGTTTTTT
>TRBJ1-3|TRBV28|.|.
CASSITPNNPLSSGNTIYF
TGTGCCAGCAGCATTACTCCAAATAATCCGCTGAGCTCTGGAAACACCATATATTTT
>TRBJ2-1|TRBV28|.|.
CASSLFGGSEQFF
TGTGCCAGCAGTTTATTTGGAGGCAGTGAGCAGTTCTTC
>TRBJ2-1|TRBV10-3|.|TRBD2
CAATGRELTGNEQFF
TGTGCCGCAACGGGGCGGGAGTTGACGGGGAATGAGCAGTTCTTC
>TRBJ2-7|TRBV6-5|.|.
CASSYGPNYEQYF
TGTGCCAGCAGTTACGGGCCAAATTACGAGCAGTACTTC